The entry that follows covers one TCR beta chain sequence. Profiling relied on immunoSEQ multiplex PCR, and the TCRdb table lists in-frame clones only, not all of them. The sample has fewer than 400,000 clones; just over 85% are singletons. This sample is drawn from a study of cytomegalovirus exposure and HLA in healthy donors. Germline V gives CDR1 DFQATT, CDR2 SNEGSKA (reference sequence). The CDR3 contains 9 residues. V was cut by 8 bases and J by 9 bases, with 11 bases left in between. The rearrangement uses TRBV20-1 and TRBJ2-7; D not resolved. The receptor was derived from a young woman in good health and CMV-seronegative. The sample consisted of PBMCs. In nucleotides, the CDR3 is TGCAGTAAAAACCCCGGGCAGTACTTC. Encoded protein: CSKNPGQYF.